This T cell receptor beta chain stems from a study of cytomegalovirus exposure and HLA in healthy donors. Comment on this clone: The antigen is undetermined.

Study-level results: Specificity of a few CMV-associated chains for CMV antigens was verified in vitro. Some V segments (TRBV6-2 and TRBV6-3 among them) were excluded as indistinguishable. Cytomegalovirus association was listed for 164 TCR beta chains.

The PCR used 60 Vbeta and 13 Jbeta primers. Only in-frame clones appear in the TCRdb table, and some are missing; sequencing was by immunoSEQ multiplex PCR. The ten top clones account for roughly 0.98%, within a sample of about 210,000 clones. The junction had 7 bases not matched to a gene; V was cut back by 6 bases and J by 3 bases. Germline V gene lookup returns CDR1 ENHRY and CDR2 SYGVKD. The CDR3 has 14 amino acids. The receptor was isolated from a woman aged 25 to 39 in good health and CMV-seropositive. This rearrangement joins TRBV10-3 to TRBJ1-1, with 7 bases identical to TRBD1. What was sequenced was PBMCs. The chain's CDR3 is CAIRTRQGYTEAFF. CDR3 nucleotides: TGTGCCATCAGGACAAGACAGGGCTACACTGAAGCTTTCTTT.